This T cell receptor beta chain was sequenced during a study of blood T cell repertoires in COVID-19. Study overall: COVID-19 samples from acute and convalescent phases originated in the United States, Italy and Spain. PBMCs, B-cell-depleted T cells, or T cells were the source of the cDNA or gDNA that made up the material.

Original analysis: Amplifying reference gene primers gave estimates of nucleated cell counts. The repertoire was sequenced with immunoSEQ multiplex PCR; TCRdb's copy has only in-frame clones and lacks some. For V, J and clone size, that table is used; D and trimming come from the DNA. The sample has hundreds of thousands of clones, about nine tenths seen once. What was sequenced was peripheral blood. This sequence originates from a woman aged 25 to 39 with active or convalescent COVID-19.

The CDR3 is CASSVGAVTSTDTQYF. CDR3 DNA: TGTGCCAGCAGCGTAGGAGCGGTCACTAGCACAGATACGCAGTATTTT. J is TRBJ2-3 and V is TRBV9; D perhaps matches TRBD2 (5 bases). Germline-derived CDR1 and CDR2 are SGDLS and YYNGEE. The CDR3 consists of 16 residues. The V end lost 0 bases, the J end lost 0 bases, and 11 bases lay between the germline ends.